The present T cell receptor (beta chain) was sequenced within a study of metastatic and nonmetastatic thyroid tumors (dated by TCRdb to 2020 to 2022). For context, the study as a whole: Repertoires from peripheral blood and from tumor or nodule tissue samples of malignant and benign thyroid patients were compared.

CDR1 and CDR2, per the germline V gene, are MDHEN and SYDVKM. The CDR3 holds 15 amino acids from the cysteine to the phenylalanine. Only the CDR3 DNA is retained, 45 bases long and in frame from the first base. V is pared back by 1 base and J by 5 bases, with 11 bases lying between the germline termini. No patient had received any treatment before thyroid surgery. Using T-cell receptor beta sequencing, the researchers looked back retrospectively at clinical samples from patients, gathered between about 2011 and 2019. Library construction relied on PCR. Sequencing took place on an Illumina HiSeq 4000. The TCR beta-chain CDR3 region of each patient was profiled by high-throughput sequencing. Per the original workflow: Drawing on CDR3 differences between clinicopathological groups, the researchers built a classifier meant to tell apart patients with distant-metastatic papillary thyroid cancer. To measure repertoire diversity the researchers used the Shannon index, while the Morisita-Horn index served to gauge how similar the tumor and blood repertoires were. TCRdb reprocessing: public reads trimmed at Q25 with fastp, clones called with MiXCR, in-frame beta chains kept. Here the V and J calls rest on TCRdb's processing, not on the authors' analysis. Here the sample has some 25,000 clones; 14% to 15% occur a single time. The ten largest clones represent approximately 3.3% of the sample.

What the study reported, not specific to this receptor: In both blood and tumor samples, TCR beta diversity was reported to be significantly higher in malignant tumors than in benign nodules.

This clone has a handful of counts. Which antigen it targets is not known. No clone much larger than this one lies a single base away; base qualities are absent. The receptor was isolated from a female donor with papillary thyroid cancer or a benign thyroid nodule (not recorded which). Some clones in this sample may be carry-over from other donors' samples. The sample consisted of blood. The chain joins TRBV28 to TRBJ1-4, with no D gene named confidently. The DNA sequence follows: TGTGCCAGCAGTTTATTCCGACAAGGGAATGAAAAACTGTTTTTT. This codes for CASSLFRQGNEKLFF.